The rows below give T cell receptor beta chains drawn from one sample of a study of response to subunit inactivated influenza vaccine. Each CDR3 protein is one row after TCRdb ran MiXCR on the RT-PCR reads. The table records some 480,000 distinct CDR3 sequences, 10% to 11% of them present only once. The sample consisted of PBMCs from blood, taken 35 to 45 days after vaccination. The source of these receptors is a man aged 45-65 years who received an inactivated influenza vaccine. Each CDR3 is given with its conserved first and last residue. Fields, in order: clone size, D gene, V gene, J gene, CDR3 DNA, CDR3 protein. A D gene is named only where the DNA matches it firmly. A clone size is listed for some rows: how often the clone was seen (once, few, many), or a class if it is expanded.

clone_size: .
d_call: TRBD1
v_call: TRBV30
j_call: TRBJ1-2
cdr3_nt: TGTGCCTGGAGCTCAGACAGGGACCTCCATTACTATGGCTACACCTTC
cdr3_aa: CAWSSDRDLHYYGYTF

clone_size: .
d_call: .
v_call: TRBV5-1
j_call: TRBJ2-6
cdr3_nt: TGCGCCAGCAGCCCAACTCCAGGGAGCTCTGGGGCCAACGTCCTGACTTTC
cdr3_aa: CASSPTPGSSGANVLTF

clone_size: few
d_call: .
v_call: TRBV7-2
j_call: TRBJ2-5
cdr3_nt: TGTGCCAGCAGCTCCCAAGGGTCCTCCGGAACCCAGTACTTC
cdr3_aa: CASSSQGSSGTQYF

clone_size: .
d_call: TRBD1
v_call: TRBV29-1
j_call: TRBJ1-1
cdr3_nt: TGCAGCGTTGGGACAGGCCCCGGAGCTTTCTTT
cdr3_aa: CSVGTGPGAFF

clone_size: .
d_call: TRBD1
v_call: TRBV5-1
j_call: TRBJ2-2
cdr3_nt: TGCGCCAGCAGCCAGGGACAGACGAACACCGGGGAGCTGTTTTTT
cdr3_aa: CASSQGQTNTGELFF

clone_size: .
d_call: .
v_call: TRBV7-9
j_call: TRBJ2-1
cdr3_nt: TGTGCCAGCAGCTTACTCCCGCAGCCCTTCACTCGGAATGAGCAGTTCTTC
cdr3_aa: CASSLLPQPFTRNEQFF

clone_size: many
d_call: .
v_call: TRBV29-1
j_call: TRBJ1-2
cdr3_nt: TGCAGCGTTGCTGCCGGGAGGTTGGATGGCTACACCTTC
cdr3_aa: CSVAAGRLDGYTF

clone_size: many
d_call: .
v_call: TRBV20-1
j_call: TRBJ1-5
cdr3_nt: TGCAGTGCTAGGGGGCACGGCAATCAGCCCCAGCATTTT
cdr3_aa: CSARGHGNQPQHF

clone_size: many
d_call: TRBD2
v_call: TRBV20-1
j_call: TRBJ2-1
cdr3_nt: TGCAGTGCACCAGACGGGGGGGGGAGCTCCTACAATGAGCAGTTCTTC
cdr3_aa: CSAPDGGGSSYNEQFF

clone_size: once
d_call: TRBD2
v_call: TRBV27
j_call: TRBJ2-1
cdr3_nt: TGTGCCAGCAGCCGGGAGGCCCCACGTTACAATGAGCAGTTCTTC
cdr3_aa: CASSREAPRYNEQFF

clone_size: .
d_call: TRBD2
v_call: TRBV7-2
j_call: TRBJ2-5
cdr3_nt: TGTGCCAGCAGCCGGACTAGCGGGGGGGCATTCGAGACCCAGTACTTC
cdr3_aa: CASSRTSGGAFETQYF

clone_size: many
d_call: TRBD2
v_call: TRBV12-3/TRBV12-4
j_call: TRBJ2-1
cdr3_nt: TGTGCCAGCAGTATAGCGGGGGGGTTAAGAAATGAGCAGTTCTTC
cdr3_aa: CASSIAGGLRNEQFF

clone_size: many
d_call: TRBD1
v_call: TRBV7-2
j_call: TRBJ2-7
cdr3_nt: TGTGCCAGCAGTTACGACAGGGGGCCCTACGAGCAGTACTTC
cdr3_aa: CASSYDRGPYEQYF

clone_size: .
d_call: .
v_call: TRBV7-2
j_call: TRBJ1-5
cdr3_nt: TGTGCCAGCAGCTTAGAGGGAGGCCGTCAGCCCCAGCATTTT
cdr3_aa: CASSLEGGRQPQHF